Listed below are T cell receptor beta chains from one sample, sequenced in a study of early T cells in non-severe SARS-CoV-2 infection. TCRdb processed the 5' RACE reads anew with MiXCR; each CDR3 protein has one entry. The table records over 95,000 distinct CDR3 sequences, 15% to 20% of them present only once. Sequencing input: whole blood. Source of these receptors: an adult who was a healthcare worker with PCR-confirmed SARS-CoV-2 infection or an uninfected control (not recorded which). The CDR3 runs from the conserved cysteine through the conserved F or W. The D gene is left open where the match is weak. Size is omitted from some rows. Given values are once, few, many or a class for expanded clones.

v_gene,j_gene,abundance,d_gene,CDR3aa
TRBV19,TRBJ1-2,many,TRBD1,CASSMGQGAPDGYTF
TRBV19,TRBJ2-1,few,.,CASSSIAPGDNEQFF
TRBV6-5,TRBJ1-6,.,TRBD1,CASSYSTGGTFGSPLHF
TRBV19,TRBJ1-3,.,.,CASRGGSGNTIYF
TRBV7-9,TRBJ2-7,.,.,CASSSAAKSYEQYF
TRBV5-1,TRBJ2-7,.,TRBD2,CTSRRGTTYEQYF
TRBV27,TRBJ2-3,few,.,CASSLVGGADTQYF
TRBV20-1,TRBJ2-1,.,.,CSASRDFLYNEQFF
TRBV7-9,TRBJ2-5,.,.,CASSTDGMGEKQTQYF
TRBV19,TRBJ2-3,many,TRBD1,CASSIEAGTGLGDTQYF
TRBV3-1,TRBJ2-3,few,.,CASSQEGASTDTQYF
TRBV7-9,TRBJ2-1,many,TRBD1,CASRHLRDSSYNEQFF
TRBV30,TRBJ1-1,few,.,CAWNVGRPFNTEAFF
TRBV18,TRBJ2-5,few,.,CASSPGQYRQETQYF
TRBV2,TRBJ1-3,few,.,CASMWDNSGNTIYF